The entry below describes one T cell receptor beta chain. The antigen remains unidentified. The data derive from a study of B cell selection in AIRE deficiency. As originally analysed: Pooled conventional T cells gave about 1x10^5 patient and about 130,000 donor TCRbeta sequences. The table came from immunoSEQ multiplex PCR; TCRdb's copy has only in-frame clones and leaves some out. V and J calls and clone size come straight from that table; D and trimming were deduced from the DNA. This table holds 20,000 to 25,000 clones, 97% found once. Points from the study as a whole: About a third of healthy-shared Treg sequences were found among patient Tconv cells. AIRE-deficient Tconv and Treg repertoires matched healthy donors in TCRBV, CDR3 length, diversity.

CD4+CD127+ cells were sorted as the conventional CD4 T cells. The sample taken for sequencing was conventional CD4+ T cells sorted from PBMCs. This sequence originates from a human donor with AIRE deficiency.

The chain's CDR3 is CASTSRQSTEAFF. The CDR3 DNA is TGCGCCAGCACCTCCCGGCAATCCACTGAAGCTTTCTTT. The chain has TRBV10-2 and TRBJ1-1, with D uncertain. Germline loops: CDR1 WSHSY, CDR2 SAAADI. There are 13 residues in the CDR3. V was shortened by 7 bases and J by 4 bases, with 13 bases between the two germline ends.